The table lists the clone carrying this TCR beta chain with a few counts. The CDR3 loop spans 13 amino acids. Germline V gives CDR1 MNHNY, CDR2 SVGAGI (reference sequence). V lost 9 bases to trimming and J lost 2 bases, with 13 bases between them. This record comes from a study of T-cell memory formation after mild COVID-19. TCR alpha and TCR beta cDNA libraries carrying sample barcodes and UMIs came from 5'RACE with constant-segment primers. TCRdb re-called the 5' RACE reads with MiXCR, one entry per CDR3 protein. The repertoire holds under 350,000 distinct CDR3 sequences, with under 20% as singletons.

V is TRBV6-6 and J is TRBJ2-5, with D possibly matching TRBD2 (6 bases). The sample consisted of PBMCs or a T cell subset sorted from them (not recorded which). The receptor was derived from a young man who had mild COVID-19 (a few samples of this study predate the infection). Cell type and time point are not known. The CDR3 here is CASLWGVQETQYF. DNA for the CDR3: TGTGCCAGTCTATGGGGGGTACAAGAGACCCAGTACTTC.